This T cell receptor beta chain was documented in a study of OX40 agonist ivuxolimab in advanced cancers. The protocol was immunoSEQ multiplex PCR, while the TCRdb copy is restricted to in-frame clones and leaves out a portion. The table shows about 76,000 clones, with roughly 85% occurring only once. Germline CDR1 is SGHDN and CDR2 is FVKESK. The CDR3 has 16 amino acids. Between the trimmed V and J ends, which lost 0 bases and 0 bases, there was a span of 11 bases. This sample comprised CD4+ or CD8+ T cells sorted from blood, obtained in a trial of the OX40 agonist ivuxolimab. This chain uses TRBV14 with TRBJ1-1; D may be TRBD1 (5 bases). This clonotype was sampled from an adult with an advanced solid tumor such as melanoma, head and neck, liver or kidney cancer. Here the CDR3 reads CASSQDLGQVNTEAFF. CDR3 sequence (DNA): TGTGCCAGCAGCCAAGATCTAGGACAAGTGAACACTGAAGCTTTCTTT.